This T cell receptor (beta chain) comes out of a study of blood T cell repertoires in COVID-19. Looking at the study overall: Specimens from acute and convalescent COVID-19 originated in the United States, Italy and Spain. Sample material is recorded as cDNA or gDNA derived from T cells, B-cell-depleted T cells, or PBMCs.

In this sample, this clone turned up once. CDR1 is KGHDR, CDR2 SFDVKD, per germline. Trimming cost V 6 bases and J 3 bases, with 10 bases left between them. The CDR3 has 14 residues. Under the authors' procedure: How many nucleated cells were present was estimated from reference gene primer amplification. Libraries were prepared by immunoSEQ multiplex PCR; TCRdb keeps only in-frame clonotypes and omits some of them. The DNA gave D and trimming, while V, J and clone size come from that table. This repertoire shows more than 15,000 clones, 75% to 90% found once; its top ten account for less than 20%. J is TRBJ2-2 and V is TRBV24-1; D is perhaps TRBD2 (6 bases). The sequenced material came from peripheral blood. The source of this sequence is a man aged 45 to 65 with active COVID-19. CDR3 bases: TGTGCCACCAGTCCGACTAGGGACACCGGGGAGCTGTTTTTT. This gives the protein CATSPTRDTGELFF.